The 22 T cell receptor beta chains below were found in one sample sequenced in a study of regulatory T cells in long-lasting Graves disease. Indicated time point: newly diagnosed GD, antithyroid drugs for less than 3 months. The TCR library was made from RNA extracted from PBMCs. CDR3-region Arm-PCR and iRepertoire HTBI primers produced the TCR beta libraries. TCRdb fed the multiplex PCR reads into MiXCR, producing one record per CDR3 protein. The sample gives just over 600,000 distinct CDR3 sequences, approximately 15% of which show up once; more than 15% is in the top ten. The sample was also reused in another study, on T cells in Graves' hyperthyroidism and ophthalmopathy.

This sample comprised peripheral blood mononuclear cells (PBMCs), obtained at new diagnosis, from a patient treated with antithyroid drugs. Receptor source: a woman aged 25 to 45 with Graves disease.

This clonotype was counted many times. The chain carries TRBV11-2 and TRBJ2-5; 10 bases agree with TRBD2. Trimming cost V 5 bases and J 2 bases; bases outside gene matches: 5. CDR1 is SGHAT, CDR2 FQNNGV, per germline. The CDR3 is 15 amino acids. CDR3 nucleotides: TGTGCCAGCAGCCCCGGACTAGCGGTGCAAGAGACCCAGTACTTC. Translated, it gives CASSPGLAVQETQYF.

V usage is TRBV19 and J usage is TRBJ2-3, with 8 bases aligning to TRBD1. Losses at the gene ends were 6 bases for V and 6 bases for J; bases not matched to a gene: 11. This CDR3 comprises 15 residues. Germline assignment: CDR1 LNHDA and CDR2 SQIVND (reference sequence). The CDR3 coding sequence is TGTGCCAGTAGACCCAGGGGGCTCCCCTCGGATACGCAGTATTTT. It translates to CASRPRGLPSDTQYF.

In this sample, this clonotype turned up a few times. The rearrangement links TRBV7-3 to TRBJ2-1; D ambiguous. There are 12 residues in the CDR3. With 5 bases removed from V and 8 bases from J, the gap between germline ends came to 10 bases. CDR1 and CDR2 from the germline V gene are SGHTA and FQGTGA. CDR3 loop: CASSVTGDEQFF. The CDR3 DNA reads TGTGCCAGCAGCGTTACTGGGGATGAGCAGTTCTTC.

This clonotype was observed a few times. This CDR3 reads CSARWDTRNTIYF. In nucleotides, the CDR3 is TGCAGTGCTAGGTGGGACACTCGAAACACCATATATTTT. The chain employs TRBV20-1 and TRBJ1-3; tentatively, D is TRBD1 (6 bases). The CDR3 sequence is 13 residues long. Germline V gives CDR1 DFQATT, CDR2 SNEGSKA (reference sequence). V lost 3 bases and J lost 5, with 11 bases in between.

Remarks on this clonotype: A much more abundant neighbour one base away suggests this may be a read error. The rearrangement joins TRBV27 to TRBJ1-2; D uncertain. The germline CDR1 and CDR2 sequences are MNHEY and SMNVEV (reference sequence). Trimming pared 6 bases from V and 4 bases from J, leaving 12 bases between. This CDR3 comprises 13 residues. CDR3 sequence reads: CASSVTTSYGYTF. Written as DNA, the CDR3 is TGTGCCAGCAGCGTCACCACCAGCTATGGCTACACCTTC.

This clonotype was counted only a few times. The rearrangement joins TRBV7-9 to TRBJ2-3, with D unclear. CDR1 and CDR2 (germline): SEHNR, FQNEAQ (reference sequence). The V gene lost 3 bases and the J gene lost 6 bases, with 10 bases spanning the gap. This CDR3 is 13 amino acids long. In DNA form, the CDR3 reads TGTGCCAGCAGCTTTTTTCCGTTGGATACGCAGTATTTT. Protein sequence: CASSFFPLDTQYF.

The V gene is TRBV5-4, the J gene TRBJ2-7; the match to TRBD2 covers 12 bases. Per germline, CDR1 SGHNT and CDR2 YYREEE (reference sequence). V trimming: 4 bases; J trimming: 7 bases; junction bases outside the gene matches: 9. This CDR3 comprises 15 residues. The CDR3: CASSPRTSGEREQYF. The CDR3 DNA sequence: TGTGCCAGCAGCCCCAGGACTAGCGGGGAGAGGGAGCAGTACTTC.

This clonotype was detected only once. V usage is TRBV29-1 and J usage is TRBJ2-2; 9 nucleotides align to TRBD1. Losses at the gene ends were 0 bases for V and 5 bases for J; bases not matched to a gene: 7. This CDR3 has 16 residues. Germline V lookup: CDR1 SQVTM, CDR2 ANQGSEA. CDR3 sequence: CSVEEDGQGRTGELFF. As DNA, the CDR3 is TGCAGCGTTGAAGAGGATGGACAGGGGCGGACCGGGGAGCTGTTTTTT.

Here the CDR3 reads CASKGLISYEQYF. DNA of the CDR3: TGTGCCAGCAAAGGGTTGATATCCTACGAGCAGTACTTC. V is TRBV28 and J is TRBJ2-7, with no clear D. CDR1 MDHEN and CDR2 SYDVKM come from the germline V gene. The CDR3 contains 13 residues. V dropped 7 bases and J dropped 1 base, with 11 bases sitting between them.

On this clonotype itself: At one end the junction does not follow the germline gene, possibly because of a read error. CDR3 region: CASGLTGTDNQPQHF. The CDR3 DNA reads TGTGCCAGCGGTTTAACCGGGACAGACAATCAGCCCCAGCATTTT. This chain links TRBV12-3 or TRBV12-4 with TRBJ1-5; 7 bases match TRBD1. This CDR3 is 15 amino acids long.

This clonotype was detected many times. The V and J genes are TRBV7-3 and TRBJ2-1; 7 positions match TRBD1. The CDR3 spans 16 residues. J lost 6 bases, V lost 3 bases, and 11 bases had no gene match. Germline loops: CDR1 SGHTA, CDR2 FQGTGA. Here the CDR3 reads CASSLGTGVVRNEQFF. The CDR3 DNA reads as TGTGCCAGCAGCTTGGGAACAGGGGTTGTTCGCAATGAGCAGTTCTTC. Full variable domain (rest looked up from reference TRBV7-3 and TRBJ2-1): GAGVSQTPSNKVTEKGKYVELRCDPISGHTALYWYRQSLGQGPEFLIYFQGTGAADDSGLPNDRFFAVRPEGSVSTLKIQRTERGDSAVYLCASSLGTGVVRNEQFFGPGTRLTVL.

The rearrangement joins TRBV20-1 to TRBJ1-1; no firm D call. The CDR3 has 15 residues. Germline V gene lookup returns CDR1 DFQATT and CDR2 SNEGSKA (reference sequence). V gave up 1 base and J gave up 0 bases, with 12 bases separating them. The CDR3 protein is CSARVGSSMNTEAFF. In DNA, the CDR3 is TGCAGTGCTAGAGTGGGCAGCTCAATGAACACTGAAGCTTTCTTT.

This clonotype was counted only a few times. This chain links TRBV19 with TRBJ2-6; 7 bases fit TRBD2. Germline CDR1 is LNHDA and CDR2 is SQIVND (reference sequence). There are 20 residues in the CDR3. V gave up 5 bases and J gave up 4 bases; unmatched junction bases: 20. The CDR3 DNA sequence: TGTGCCAGTAGTGGCCCGCGAGGGACTATTTTAAGGAGGGGGGCCAACGTCCTGACTTTC. Amino acids: CASSGPRGTILRRGANVLTF.

The chain carries TRBV7-9 and TRBJ2-6; D may be TRBD1 (7 bases). The CDR3 length is 16 residues. Germline loops: CDR1 SEHNR, CDR2 FQNEAQ (reference sequence). Trimming removed 11 bases at V and 0 bases at J, with 17 bases between. DNA for the CDR3: TGTGCCGGGGGCGGGACAGCCAACTCTGGGGCCAACGTCCTGACTTTC. The encoded protein is CAGGGTANSGANVLTF. The variable domain in full, completed from reference TRBV7-9 and TRBJ2-6, reads DTGVSQNPRHKITKRGQNVTFRCDPISEHNRLYWYRQTLGQGPEFLTYFQNEAQLEKSRLLSDRFSAERPKGSFSTLEIQRTEQGDSAMYLCAGGGTANSGANVLTFGAGSRLTVL.

The chain has TRBV30 and TRBJ2-1; D gene unclear. Between the trimmed V and J ends, which lost 8 bases and 6 bases, there was a span of 14 bases. Germline V gene lookup returns CDR1 GTSNPN and CDR2 SVGIG (reference sequence). The CDR3 totals 12 residues. The CDR3 spells CARVVRINEQFF. The CDR3 DNA is TGTGCCCGGGTGGTAAGAATCAATGAGCAGTTCTTC.

This clonotype was seen only a few times. The chain joins TRBV12-3 or TRBV12-4 to TRBJ1-3; unclear D gene. V was clipped by 6 bases and J by 8 bases, with 17 bases between them. This CDR3 comprises 14 residues. CDR3 in amino acids: CASSSVPSEDTIYF. The DNA of the CDR3 is TGTGCCAGCAGCTCAGTCCCGTCGGAGGACACCATATATTTT.

This clonotype has more than one count but fewer than ten. The CDR3: CASSRRSGTVEQYF. The CDR3 nucleotides read TGTGCCAGCAGCCGACGTTCCGGGACAGTCGAGCAGTACTTC. The V call is TRBV3-1, the J call TRBJ2-7; the match to TRBD1 covers 7 bases. Germline CDR1 LGHDT, CDR2 YNNKEL (reference sequence). Trimming cost V 4 bases and J 6 bases; bases outside gene matches: 9. The CDR3 is 14 amino acids.

This clonotype was picked up a small number of times. The rearrangement links TRBV11-2 to TRBJ1-6; D might be TRBD1 (6 bases). Germline V gene data show CDR1 as SGHAT and CDR2 as FQNNGV. V was pared by 1 base and J by 12 bases, with 19 bases between. The CDR3 sequence is 16 residues long. In DNA form, the CDR3 reads TGTGCCAGCAGCTTAGGGTTGACAGGAATCGGTGGACCCCTCCACTTT. Protein: CASSLGLTGIGGPLHF.

This clonotype occurred a few times. V usage is TRBV4-1 and J usage is TRBJ2-3, with TRBD1 matching 8 bases. Germline V CDR1 and CDR2: MGHRA, YSYEKL. The V and J ends lost 2 bases and 6 bases, in that order; junction bases with no gene match: 4. This CDR3 contains 14 residues. The CDR3 sequence is CASSQQGAQDTQYF. DNA of the CDR3: TGCGCCAGCAGCCAACAGGGGGCGCAGGATACGCAGTATTTT.

This clonotype was detected many times. The chain uses TRBV7-8 and TRBJ2-1; D gene uncertain. The J call could be wrong; TRBJ2-5 is a better fit for the DNA end. Per the germline V gene, CDR1 is SGHVS and CDR2 is FQNEAQ. This CDR3 contains 14 residues. The CDR3 reads CASSPNNVRETQYF. The CDR3 DNA follows: TGTGCCAGCAGCCCGAACAATGTGCGAGAGACCCAGTACTTC.

This clonotype showed up many times. The V and J genes are TRBV6-1 and TRBJ1-2, with 7 bases lining up with TRBD1. Germline V gene data show CDR1 as MNHNS and CDR2 as SASEGT. The CDR3 is made up of 14 amino acids. J lost 2 bases, V lost 10 bases, and 10 bases had no gene match. CDR3 DNA sequence: TGTGCCACAGAAAGGGACAGTGTAAACTATGGCTACACCTTC. Protein product: CATERDSVNYGYTF.

This clonotype was seen at least ten times. The chain carries TRBV11-2 and TRBJ2-1; a weak D match, TRBD2 (6 bases). The CDR3 extends over 15 amino acids. V was trimmed by 2 bases and J by 7 bases, leaving 15 bases between them. Germline loops: CDR1 SGHAT, CDR2 FQNNGV. The CDR3 DNA reads TGTGCCAGCAGCTTATTAGCGGAAACCTGGAATGAGCAGTTCTTC. Its translation is CASSLLAETWNEQFF.